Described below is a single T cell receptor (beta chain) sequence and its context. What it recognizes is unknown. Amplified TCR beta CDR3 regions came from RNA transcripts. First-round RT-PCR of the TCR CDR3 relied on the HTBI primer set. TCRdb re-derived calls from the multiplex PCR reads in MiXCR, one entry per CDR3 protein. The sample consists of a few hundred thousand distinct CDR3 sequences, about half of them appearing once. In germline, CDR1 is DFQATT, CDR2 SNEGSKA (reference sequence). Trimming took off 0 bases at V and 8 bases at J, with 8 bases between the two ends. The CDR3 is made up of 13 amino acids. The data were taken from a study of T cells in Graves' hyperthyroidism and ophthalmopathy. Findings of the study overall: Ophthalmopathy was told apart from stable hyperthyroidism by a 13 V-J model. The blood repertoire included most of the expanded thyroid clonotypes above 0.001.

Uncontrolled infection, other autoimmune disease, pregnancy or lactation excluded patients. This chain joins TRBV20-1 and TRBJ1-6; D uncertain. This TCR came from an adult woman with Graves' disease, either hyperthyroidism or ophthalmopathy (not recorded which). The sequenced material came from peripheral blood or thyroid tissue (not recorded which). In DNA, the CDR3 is TGCAGTGCTAGAGACCGGACCGATTCACCCCTCCACTTT. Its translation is CSARDRTDSPLHF.